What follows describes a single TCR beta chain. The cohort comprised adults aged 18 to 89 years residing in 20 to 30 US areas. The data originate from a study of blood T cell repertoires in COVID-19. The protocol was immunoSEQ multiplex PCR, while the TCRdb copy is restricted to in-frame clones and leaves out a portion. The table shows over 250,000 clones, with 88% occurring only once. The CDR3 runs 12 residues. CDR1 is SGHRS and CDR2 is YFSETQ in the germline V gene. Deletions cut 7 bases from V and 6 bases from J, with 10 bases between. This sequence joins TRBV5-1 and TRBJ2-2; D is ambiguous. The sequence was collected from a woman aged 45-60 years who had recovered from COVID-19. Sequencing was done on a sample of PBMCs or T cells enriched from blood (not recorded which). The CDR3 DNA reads TGCGCCAGCTCGCCGTCGGCCGGGGAGCTGTTTTTT. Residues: CASSPSAGELFF.